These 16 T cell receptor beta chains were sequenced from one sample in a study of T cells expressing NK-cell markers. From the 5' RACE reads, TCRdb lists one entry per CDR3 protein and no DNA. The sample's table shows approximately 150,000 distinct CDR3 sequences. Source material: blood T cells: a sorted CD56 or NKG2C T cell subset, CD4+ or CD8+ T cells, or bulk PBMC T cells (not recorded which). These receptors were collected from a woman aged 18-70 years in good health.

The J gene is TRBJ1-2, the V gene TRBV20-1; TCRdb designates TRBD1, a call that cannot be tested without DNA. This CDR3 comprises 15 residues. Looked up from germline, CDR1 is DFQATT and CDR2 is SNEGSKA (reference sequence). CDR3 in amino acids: CSALGQGVSSFGYTF.

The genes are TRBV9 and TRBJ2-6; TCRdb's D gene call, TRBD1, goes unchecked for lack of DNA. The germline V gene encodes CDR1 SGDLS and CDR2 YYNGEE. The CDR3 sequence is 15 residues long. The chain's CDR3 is CASGTGGSGANVLTF.

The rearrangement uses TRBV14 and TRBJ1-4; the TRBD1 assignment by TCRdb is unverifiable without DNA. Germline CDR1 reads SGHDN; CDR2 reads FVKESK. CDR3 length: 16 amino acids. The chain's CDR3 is CASSQFGTDLNEKLFF.

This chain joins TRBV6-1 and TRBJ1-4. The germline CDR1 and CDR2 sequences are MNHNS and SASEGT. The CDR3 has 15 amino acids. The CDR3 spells CASNGEATTNEKLFF.

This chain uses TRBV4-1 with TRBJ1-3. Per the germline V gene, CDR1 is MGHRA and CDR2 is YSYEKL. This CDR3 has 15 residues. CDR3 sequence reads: CASSQRQSEGNTIYF.

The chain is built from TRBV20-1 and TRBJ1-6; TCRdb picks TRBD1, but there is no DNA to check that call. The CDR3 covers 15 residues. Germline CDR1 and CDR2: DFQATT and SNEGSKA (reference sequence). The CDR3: CSARSADRVSSPLHF.

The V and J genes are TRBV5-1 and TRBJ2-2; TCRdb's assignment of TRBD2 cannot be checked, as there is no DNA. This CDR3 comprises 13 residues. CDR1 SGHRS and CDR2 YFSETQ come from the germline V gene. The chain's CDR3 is CASSPSGNGELFF.

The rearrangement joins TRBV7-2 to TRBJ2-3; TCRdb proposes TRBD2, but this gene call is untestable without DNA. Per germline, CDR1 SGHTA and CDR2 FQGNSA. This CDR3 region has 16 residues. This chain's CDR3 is CASSPRTSERGITQYF.

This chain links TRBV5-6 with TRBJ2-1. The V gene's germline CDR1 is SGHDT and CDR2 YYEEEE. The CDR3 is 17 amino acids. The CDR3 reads CASSFLLAELSYNEQFF.

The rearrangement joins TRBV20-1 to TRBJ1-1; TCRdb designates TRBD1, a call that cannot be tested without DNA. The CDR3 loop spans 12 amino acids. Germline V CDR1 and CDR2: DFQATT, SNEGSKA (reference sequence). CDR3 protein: CSARRGRTEAFF.

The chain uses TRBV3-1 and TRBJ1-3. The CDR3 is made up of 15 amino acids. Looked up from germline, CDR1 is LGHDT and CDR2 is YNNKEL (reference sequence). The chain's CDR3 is CASSQEVRNGNTIYF.

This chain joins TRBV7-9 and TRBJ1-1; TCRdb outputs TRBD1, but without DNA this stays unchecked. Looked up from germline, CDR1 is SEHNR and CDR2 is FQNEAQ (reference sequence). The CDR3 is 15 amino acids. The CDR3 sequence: CASSPSGGSGTEAFF.

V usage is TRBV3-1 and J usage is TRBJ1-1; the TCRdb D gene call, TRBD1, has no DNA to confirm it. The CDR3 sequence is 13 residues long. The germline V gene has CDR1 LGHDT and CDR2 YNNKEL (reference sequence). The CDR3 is CASSQTRGTEAFF.

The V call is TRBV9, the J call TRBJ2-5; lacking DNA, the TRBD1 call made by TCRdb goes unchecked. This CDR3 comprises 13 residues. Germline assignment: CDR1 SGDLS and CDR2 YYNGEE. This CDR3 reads CASSVGQRETQYF.

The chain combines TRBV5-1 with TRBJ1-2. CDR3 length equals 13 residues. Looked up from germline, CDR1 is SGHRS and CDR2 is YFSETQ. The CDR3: CASSLREASGYTF.

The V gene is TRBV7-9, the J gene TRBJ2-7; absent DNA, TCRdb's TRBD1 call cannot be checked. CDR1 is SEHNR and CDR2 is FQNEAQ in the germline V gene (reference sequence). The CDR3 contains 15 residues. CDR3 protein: CASSLAGTPTYEQYF.